This T cell receptor beta chain was sequenced in a study of blood T cells in healthy people across ages. General study results and limits: Researchers report that TCR beta diversity correlated strongly with naive T cell percentage. More naive CD4+ cells and higher diversity were found in long-lived than in aged donors.

The CDR3 contains 19 residues. The V gene end was trimmed by 0 bases and the J gene end by 2 bases; junction bases not matched to a gene: 10. The germline V gene has CDR1 LNHNV and CDR2 YYDKDF (reference sequence). Samples each yielded at least 5.5 micrograms of total RNA. Then a second PCR, running about 7 to 11 cycles, was carried out with a sample-barcoded 5' primer and a J-beta primer mix. The template-switch adaptor, which had 12 random nucleotides, put a tag on each cDNA molecule. TCRdb re-called the 5' RACE reads through MiXCR, storing one row per CDR3 protein. Of about 1.7 million distinct CDR3 sequences listed, approximately 30% were seen once; the top ten hold 7.7%. Details on this clonotype: Its target is unknown.

The genes are TRBV15 and TRBJ2-6; 7 bases match TRBD2. The receptor was derived from a woman in her twenties or thirties in good health. The sequenced sample was blood. The CDR3 DNA reads as TGTGCCACCAGCAGAGATAGTAACGGGAGGTTTGCTGGGGCCAACGTCCTGACTTTC. Protein sequence: CATSRDSNGRFAGANVLTF.